One sample yielded the 24 T cell receptor beta chains listed below, sequenced in a study of T cell responses to AZD1222 COVID-19 vaccine. Some clones are missing from TCRdb's copy, which holds only in-frame ones; the method was immunoSEQ multiplex PCR. The sample lists fewer than 120,000 clones, 92% occurring once. The specimen comprised peripheral blood, sampled 28 days after the second AZD1222 dose. Receptors originate from an adult who received the AZD1222 COVID-19 vaccine.

The chain employs TRBV5-1 and TRBJ2-3, with 11 bases fitting TRBD2. The CDR3 has 16 residues. J lost 1 base, V lost 2 bases, and 3 bases had no gene match. Germline V CDR1 and CDR2: SGHRS, YFSETQ. The CDR3 region has the DNA TGCGCCAGCAGCTTTAGCGGGGGGGGAGGCACAGATACGCAGTATTTT. This sequence encodes CASSFSGGGGTDTQYF. The full variable domain, completed using reference TRBV5-1 and TRBJ2-3, is KAGVTQTPRYLIKTRGQQVTLSCSPISGHRSVSWYQQTPGQGLQFLFEYFSETQRNKGNFPGRFSGRQFSNSRSEMNVSTLELGDSALYLCASSFSGGGGTDTQYFGPGTRLTVL.

This sequence joins TRBV12-5 and TRBJ1-1; D might be TRBD1 (5 bases). This CDR3 is built from 12 residues. Germline V gene sequence: CDR1 LGHNT, CDR2 FRNRAP. V gave up 5 bases and J gave up 8 bases, with 12 bases separating them. CDR3 region: CASGPGGDEAFF. The DNA for the CDR3 is TGTGCTAGTGGTCCGGGTGGGGACGAAGCTTTCTTT.

The chain carries TRBV28 and TRBJ1-5, with a tentative D call TRBD1 (5 bases). The CDR3 is 16 residues long. Germline-derived CDR1 and CDR2 are MDHEN and SYDVKM. Trimming pared 10 bases from V and 4 bases from J, leaving 23 bases between. The CDR3 region has the DNA TGTGCCACCGGGGAGCCTTTCATTGGGGGAAATCAGCCCCAGCATTTT. Translating it yields CATGEPFIGGNQPQHF.

The chain links TRBV11-2 to TRBJ2-3; 8 nucleotides line up with TRBD2. Germline V lookup: CDR1 SGHAT, CDR2 FQNNGV. This CDR3 spans 16 amino acids. J gave up 6 bases and V 1 base, and 9 bases lay outside the gene matches. The DNA of the CDR3 is TGTGCCAGCAGCTTAGTTGGGCGGGGGGCCAGGGATACGCAGTATTTT. It specifies CASSLVGRGARDTQYF.

This rearrangement joins TRBV21-1 to TRBJ1-6. TRBV21-1 is an annotated pseudogene. The CDR3 runs to 18 residues. DNA of the CDR3: TGTGCCAGCAGCAAAGTCATCGACCGGGAGGTTATGAATTCACCCCTCCACTTT. Translation gives CASSKVIDREVMNSPLHF.

As regards this clone: Germline is not matched at one junction end, which may reflect a read error. The J gene is TRBJ1-2, the V gene TRBV7-7, with TRBD1 matching 9 bases. This CDR3 has 15 residues. CDR1 and CDR2 (germline): SSHAT, FNYEAQ (reference sequence). The CDR3 loop is CASSDGQGRYYGYTF. The CDR3 DNA sequence: TGTGCTAGCAGCGACGGACAGGGGAGGTACTATGGCTACACCTTC.

This chain links TRBV5-1 with TRBJ2-7; no reliable D call. V lost 2 bases, J lost 0 bases, and 15 bases lay in between. This CDR3 has 16 amino acids. Germline V CDR1 and CDR2: SGHRS, YFSETQ. The CDR3 here is CASSLISGWSSYEQYF. CDR3 nucleotides: TGCGCCAGCAGCTTAATCAGTGGGTGGAGCTCCTACGAGCAGTACTTC. Drawing the rest from reference TRBV5-1 and TRBJ2-7, the complete variable domain is KAGVTQTPRYLIKTRGQQVTLSCSPISGHRSVSWYQQTPGQGLQFLFEYFSETQRNKGNFPGRFSGRQFSNSRSEMNVSTLELGDSALYLCASSLISGWSSYEQYFGPGTRLTVT.

V usage is TRBV5-1 and J usage is TRBJ2-3; 8 positions match TRBD2. There are 15 residues in the CDR3. Germline assignment: CDR1 SGHRS and CDR2 YFSETQ. The ends lost 8 bases at V and 2 bases at J; junction bases unmatched: 10. The DNA of the CDR3 is TGCGCCAGTCGGCGGGGGGTGCCCCTCACAGATACGCAGTATTTT. Translated: CASRRGVPLTDTQYF. Full variable domain (remainder filled in from reference TRBV5-1 and TRBJ2-3): KAGVTQTPRYLIKTRGQQVTLSCSPISGHRSVSWYQQTPGQGLQFLFEYFSETQRNKGNFPGRFSGRQFSNSRSEMNVSTLELGDSALYLCASRRGVPLTDTQYFGPGTRLTVL.

The chain is built from TRBV5-8 and TRBJ1-4, with TRBD1 matching 9 bases. Germline CDR1 SGHTS, CDR2 YDEGEE. V trimming: 2 bases; J trimming: 16 bases; junction bases outside the gene matches: 3. The CDR3 covers 11 residues. CDR3 in amino acids: CASSFGQGRFF. In DNA, the CDR3 is TGTGCCAGCAGCTTCGGACAGGGGAGGTTTTTT.

The chain carries TRBV18 and TRBJ2-3; 7 bases agree with TRBD2. V lost 6 bases to trimming and J lost 5 bases; unmatched junction nucleotides: 11. The germline CDR1 and CDR2 sequences are KGHSH and LQKENI. The CDR3 sequence is 15 residues long. CDR3 residues: CASSPGLGEIDTQYF. The DNA of the CDR3 is TGTGCCAGCTCCCCTGGACTAGGCGAGATAGATACGCAGTATTTT.

The chain carries TRBV11-1 and TRBJ1-5; D gene ambiguous. The CDR3 is 13 amino acids. CDR1 and CDR2 (germline): SGHAT, FQDESV (reference sequence). The V end was cut by 3 bases, the J end by 6 bases, with 9 bases between. The CDR3 region is CASSLAWGQPQHF. The CDR3 nucleotides are TGTGCCAGCAGCTTGGCTTGGGGTCAGCCCCAGCATTTT.

This sequence joins TRBV2 and TRBJ1-1, with D unresolved. The V end was cut by 7 bases, the J end by 5 bases, with 11 bases between. The germline V gene encodes CDR1 SNHLY and CDR2 FYNNEI. CDR3 length: 12 amino acids. This chain's CDR3 is CASKRRETEAFF. As DNA, the CDR3 is TGTGCCAGCAAACGCCGGGAAACTGAAGCTTTCTTT.

V gene TRBV12-3 or TRBV12-4 combines with J gene TRBJ1-6, with D unresolved. The CDR3 totals 13 residues. The V end lost 11 bases, the J end lost 0 bases, and 8 bases lay between the germline ends. This CDR3 reads CALITSYNSPLHF. CDR3 nucleotides: TGTGCCCTAATTACCTCCTATAATTCACCCCTCCACTTT.

This chain joins TRBV23-1 and TRBJ1-2; D is unresolved. TRBV23-1 falls under the ORF class, with uncertain function. This CDR3 contains 16 residues. V gave up 5 bases and J gave up 4 bases, with 20 bases separating them. CDR3: CASSAPAPNIGYGYTF. CDR3 DNA: TGCGCCAGCAGTGCCCCAGCGCCTAATATAGGCTATGGCTACACCTTC.

This clone was counted once. V and J are TRBV6-6 and TRBJ1-5, with no clear D. The CDR3 spans 14 residues. Germline CDR1 MNHNY, CDR2 SVGAGI (reference sequence). Between the trimmed V and J ends, which lost 6 bases and 6 bases, there was a span of 15 bases. The CDR3 DNA is TGTGCCAGCAGGGAAGTTGATGGCGGTCAGCCCCAGCATTTT. Translation: CASREVDGGQPQHF.

The chain links TRBV28 to TRBJ2-5; D unclear. V lost 2 bases and J 4 bases, leaving 2 bases between the germline ends. Germline lookup yields CDR1 MDHEN and CDR2 SYDVKM. The CDR3 sequence is 11 residues long. The CDR3 DNA sequence: TGTGCCAGCAGTTTACGAGAGACCCAGTACTTC. Its protein product is CASSLRETQYF.

The chain recombines TRBV7-8 with TRBJ1-2; a weak D match, TRBD1 (6 bases). With 5 bases removed from V and 3 bases from J, the gap between germline ends came to 19 bases. Germline CDR1 SGHVS, CDR2 FQNEAQ. There are 16 residues in the CDR3. The DNA for the CDR3 is TGTGCCAGCAGCCCCGGCGGCGGGGGCCTCGACTATGGCTACACCTTC. Its translation: CASSPGGGGLDYGYTF. The variable domain in full, with the rest retrieved from reference TRBV7-8 and TRBJ1-2, is GAGVSQSPRYKVAKRGQDVALRCDPISGHVSLFWYQQALGQGPEFLTYFQNEAQLDKSGLPSDRFFAERPEGSVSTLKIQRTQQEDSAVYLCASSPGGGGLDYGYTFGSGTRLTVV.

The chain carries TRBV19 and TRBJ1-5; no clear D. Trimming took 8 bases from V and 6 from J, leaving 14 bases between them. The CDR3 is made up of 13 amino acids. The germline V gene encodes CDR1 LNHDA and CDR2 SQIVND (reference sequence). CDR3 DNA: TGTGCCAGTTCGGGAGGGTCGGGTCAGCCCCAGCATTTT. Residues: CASSGGSGQPQHF.

This chain uses TRBV7-2 with TRBJ2-5, with D unresolved. CDR1 is SGHTA, CDR2 FQGNSA, per germline. The CDR3 contains 13 residues. Trimming pared 4 bases from V and 4 bases from J, leaving 10 bases between. CDR3 DNA sequence: TGTGCCAGCAGCTCCGGACGAATAGAGACCCAGTACTTC. Translated: CASSSGRIETQYF.

V and J are TRBV7-2 and TRBJ2-3, with no clear D. CDR1 is SGHTA and CDR2 is FQGNSA in the germline V gene. With 1 base removed from V and 0 bases from J, the gap between germline ends came to 8 bases. The CDR3 totals 15 residues. Here the CDR3 reads CASSLVWDSTDTQYF. CDR3 bases: TGTGCCAGCAGCTTAGTTTGGGATAGCACAGATACGCAGTATTTT.

CDR3 nucleotide sequence: TGTGCCAGTAGTCTCTCAGGGGGCGGAAACACCATATATTTT. Translation: CASSLSGGGNTIYF. The V call is TRBV19, the J call TRBJ1-3; 8 bases are a match to TRBD1. The V segment lost 5 bases and the J segment 4 bases; nucleotides outside the gene matches: 4. CDR1 is LNHDA and CDR2 is SQIVND in the germline V gene (reference sequence). The CDR3 contains 14 residues.

The chain recombines TRBV4-3 with TRBJ1-2; D is uncertain. The CDR3 totals 13 residues. Germline values: CDR1 LGHNA, CDR2 YSLEER. Trimming cost V 0 bases and J 4 bases, with 6 bases left between them. In DNA form, the CDR3 reads TGCGCCAGCAGCCAAGAGCTCCCCTATGGCTACACCTTC. Its translation is CASSQELPYGYTF.

The chain has TRBV6-2 or TRBV6-3 and TRBJ1-2, with a tentative D call TRBD1 (5 bases). The ends were cut back, 6 bases at V and 3 bases at J, with 11 bases in the middle. Germline CDR1 is MNHEY and CDR2 is SVGEGT. The CDR3 sequence is 13 residues long. The CDR3: CASSQGTDYGYTF. The CDR3 nucleotides read TGTGCCAGCAGCCAAGGGACCGACTATGGCTACACCTTC.

The chain joins TRBV5-1 to TRBJ1-1; TRBD1 might be the D (6 bases). The CDR3 loop spans 15 amino acids. Germline V gene data show CDR1 as SGHRS and CDR2 as YFSETQ. V lost 0 bases and J 1 base, leaving 10 bases between the germline ends. For the CDR3, the DNA is TGCGCCAGCAGCTTGGGAGGGACACAGAACACTGAAGCTTTCTTT. It yields the protein CASSLGGTQNTEAFF.